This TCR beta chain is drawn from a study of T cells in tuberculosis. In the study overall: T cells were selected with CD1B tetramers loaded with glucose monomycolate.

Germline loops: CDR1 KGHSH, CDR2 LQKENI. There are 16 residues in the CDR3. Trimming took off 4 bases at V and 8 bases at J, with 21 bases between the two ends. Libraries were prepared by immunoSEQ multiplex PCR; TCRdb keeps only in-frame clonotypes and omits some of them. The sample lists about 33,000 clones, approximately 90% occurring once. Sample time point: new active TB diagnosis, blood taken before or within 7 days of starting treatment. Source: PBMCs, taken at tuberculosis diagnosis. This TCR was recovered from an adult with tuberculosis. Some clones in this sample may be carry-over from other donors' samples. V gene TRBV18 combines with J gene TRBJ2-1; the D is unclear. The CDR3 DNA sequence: TGTGCCAGCTCACTTCAATACCCCATGCCGAGAGATGAGCAGTTCTTC. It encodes CASSLQYPMPRDEQFF. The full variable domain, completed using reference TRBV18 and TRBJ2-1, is NAGVMQNPRHLVRRRGQEARLRCSPMKGHSHVYWYRQLPEEGLKFMVYLQKENIIDESGMPKERFSAEFPKEGPSILRIQQVVRGDSAAYFCASSLQYPMPRDEQFFGPGTRLTVL.